This TCR beta chain came from a study of identical twins. TCRdb passed the 5' RACE reads through MiXCR, listing each CDR3 protein once. The table records approximately 470,000 distinct CDR3 sequences, 13% to 15% of them present only once. The study, taken as a whole, reports: There is a chance that invariant MAIT and iNKT cells partially muddied zero-insertion analyses. While abundant cord blood beta clonotypes carried fewer insertions, memory repertoires showed no such pattern. Cross-sectional statistics, not tracking of the same donors, supported the conclusions.

Germline-derived CDR1 and CDR2 are MGHDK and SYGVNS. V dropped 0 bases and J dropped 6 bases, with 5 bases sitting between them. This CDR3 spans 13 amino acids. This clonotype was detected only a few times. Its antigen is unknown. Another study also made use of these data, one on yellow fever vaccine responses in identical twins. That report adds: Reports say the vaccine T cell response in twins looked partly convergent and partly personalized.

The V call is TRBV25-1, the J call TRBJ2-2, with D hard to call. Sequenced sample: CD4+ T cells sorted from blood. This receptor was obtained from a young woman in good health. This CDR3 reads CASSEYRSGELFF. Written as DNA, the CDR3 is TGTGCCAGCAGTGAATATAGGTCCGGGGAGCTGTTTTTT.